This T cell receptor (beta chain) was documented in a study of blood T cell repertoires in COVID-19. Study-wide context: Sources were T cells, B-cell-depleted T cells, or PBMCs; the material itself was cDNA or gDNA.

As processed by the authors: Estimated nucleated cell counts came from reference gene primer amplification. Libraries were prepared by immunoSEQ multiplex PCR; TCRdb keeps only in-frame clonotypes and omits some of them. The V and J calls and clone size were taken over from that table, and D and trimming were inferred from the DNA. Found here are nearly 350,000 clones, roughly 87% of them singletons; the top ten hold approximately 0.93%. V shed 5 bases, J shed 5 bases, and the junction held 7 bases outside the gene matches. Germline V CDR1 and CDR2: MNHEY, SVGAGI. The CDR3 runs to 14 residues. This TCR derives from a woman aged 30 to 39 who had recovered from COVID-19. The rearrangement links TRBV6-5 to TRBJ2-5, with 8 bases matching TRBD1. Sequences were obtained from PBMCs or T cells enriched from blood (not recorded which). CDR3 loop: CASSPGQGRETQYF. The CDR3 DNA is TGTGCCAGCAGTCCCGGACAGGGTCGGGAGACCCAGTACTTC.